These 28 T cell receptor beta chains came from one sample sequenced in a study of shared clonotypes between healthy human individuals. The protocol was immunoSEQ multiplex PCR, while the TCRdb copy is restricted to in-frame clones and leaves out a portion. Among around 1,000,000 clones, roughly 77% were seen once, and the ten largest hold about 0.94%. The source material was memory CD4+ T cells from PBMCs. Subset indicated: CD45RA-negative fraction. These receptors came from a man aged 18 to 30 in good health. Some clones in this sample may be carry-over from other donors' samples.

This chain connects TRBV5-1 to TRBJ2-7; D is uncertain. Germline V gives CDR1 SGHRS, CDR2 YFSETQ. The CDR3 sequence is 14 residues long. V was shortened by 0 bases and J by 2 bases, with 9 bases between the two germline ends. The CDR3 DNA reads as TGCGCCAGCAGCTTGGTCGGCTCAACCTACGAGCAGTACTTC. Amino acids: CASSLVGSTYEQYF.

With respect to this clone: The same CDR3 arises from other DNA sequences in this sample as well. The rearrangement uses TRBV5-1 and TRBJ2-5, with D uncertain. This CDR3 comprises 13 residues. Trimming removed 3 bases at V and 1 base at J, with 7 bases between. From germline, CDR1 is SGHRS and CDR2 YFSETQ. CDR3 bases: TGCGCCAGCAGCTCGTTGATCCAAGAGACCCAGTACTTC. This sequence encodes CASSSLIQETQYF.

The gene calls are TRBV25-1 and TRBJ1-4; weak D call: TRBD1 (6 bases). The V gene's germline CDR1 is MGHDK and CDR2 SYGVNS. V lost 4 bases to trimming and J lost 6 bases, with 6 bases between them. The length of the CDR3 is 12 residues. As DNA, the CDR3 is TGTGCCAGCAGTGCAGGGGATGAAAAACTGTTTTTT. Translating it yields CASSAGDEKLFF.

The chain recombines TRBV7-8 with TRBJ2-3; 12 nucleotides match TRBD2. The CDR3 is made up of 15 amino acids. Unmatched junction bases numbered 7, after V lost 7 bases and J lost 5 bases. From germline, CDR1 is SGHVS and CDR2 FQNEAQ. The CDR3 DNA follows: TGTGCCAGCAAGGGGCTAGCGGGAGGGGGAGATACGCAGTATTTT. This gives the protein CASKGLAGGGDTQYF.

This chain joins TRBV28 and TRBJ2-3; no definite D call. CDR3 length: 13 residues. Germline CDR1 reads MDHEN; CDR2 reads SYDVKM. The V end lost 6 bases, the J end lost 7 bases, and 14 bases lay between the germline ends. The CDR3: CASSQKALYTQYF. The DNA of the CDR3 is TGTGCCAGCAGCCAAAAGGCCCTATATACGCAGTATTTT.

The chain joins TRBV30 to TRBJ2-7; 9 bases fit TRBD1. This CDR3 has 14 amino acids. Per the germline V gene, CDR1 is GTSNPN and CDR2 is SVGIG (reference sequence). Losses at the gene ends were 0 bases for V and 2 bases for J; bases not matched to a gene: 2. CDR3 residues: CAWSVGTGPYEQYF. The CDR3 DNA reads TGTGCCTGGAGTGTTGGGACAGGGCCCTACGAGCAGTACTTC.

This clone occurred a few times. V usage is TRBV4-2 and J usage is TRBJ2-5, with a possible D match to TRBD2 (6 bases). Germline assignment: CDR1 LGHNA and CDR2 YNFKEQ. The CDR3 has 14 amino acids. V lost 5 bases, J lost 5 bases, and 15 bases lay in between. CDR3 DNA: TGTGCCAGCAGCTCGACCGGGACTTTGGAGACCCAGTACTTC. Translated: CASSSTGTLETQYF.

The rearrangement joins TRBV28 to TRBJ2-7; unclear D gene. The germline gives CDR1 MDHEN, CDR2 SYDVKM. The CDR3 is 15 amino acids. V shed 2 bases and J shed 7 bases, with 18 bases lying between them. The CDR3 nucleotides are TGTGCCAGCAGTTTAGCGACGGCCGGCTCGAGTGAGCAGTACTTC. It is translated as CASSLATAGSSEQYF.

This clone occurred many times. This chain links TRBV5-1 with TRBJ2-3; D possibly corresponds to TRBD1 (6 bases). The germline V and J ends were trimmed by 6 bases and 2 bases, with 13 bases remaining between them. The germline V gene has CDR1 SGHRS and CDR2 YFSETQ. The CDR3 sequence is 14 residues long. Here the CDR3 DNA reads TGCGCCAGCAAGGGGGACCTAAACACAGATACGCAGTATTTT. Translating it yields CASKGDLNTDTQYF.

The genes are TRBV5-1 and TRBJ2-3, with a possible D match to TRBD1 (5 bases). Germline CDR1 reads SGHRS; CDR2 reads YFSETQ. CDR3 length equals 15 residues. V gave up 0 bases and J gave up 0 bases, with 8 bases separating them. The DNA of the CDR3 is TGCGCCAGCAGCTTGGAAGACAGCAGCACAGATACGCAGTATTTT. Amino acids: CASSLEDSSTDTQYF.

This chain connects TRBV19 to TRBJ2-7; 9 bases are a match to TRBD2. CDR3 length equals 13 residues. The ends lost 5 bases at V and 3 bases at J; junction bases unmatched: 2. The germline gives CDR1 LNHDA, CDR2 SQIVND (reference sequence). The CDR3 DNA reads as TGTGCCAGTAGTGTGACTAGCGGCTACGAGCAGTACTTC. Protein sequence: CASSVTSGYEQYF.

On this clone: Since a much larger clone is just one base distant, this may be a read error. No conserved phenylalanine or tryptophan ends this CDR3, so it is likely a read error. The gene calls are TRBV29-1 and TRBJ1-1; possible D gene TRBD1, 5 bases. The V gene lost 3 bases and the J gene lost 1 base, with 12 bases spanning the gap. This CDR3 comprises 14 residues. The germline gives CDR1 SQVTM, CDR2 ANQGSEA. CDR3 sequence: CSVERGSSNTEAFL. Written as DNA, the CDR3 is TGCAGCGTTGAGAGGGGCAGCTCGAACACTGAAGCTTTCCTT.

V usage is TRBV7-3 and J usage is TRBJ2-3; D not resolved. The CDR3 runs 14 residues. V was shortened by 1 base and J by 4 bases, with 9 bases between the two germline ends. Per germline, CDR1 SGHTA and CDR2 FQGTGA. The CDR3 here is CASSLMGAADTQYF. CDR3 sequence (DNA): TGTGCCAGCAGCTTAATGGGTGCCGCAGATACGCAGTATTTT.

CDR3 region: CASSLAASTGRAYEQYF. The CDR3, as DNA: TGTGCCAGCAGCTTAGCAGCCTCGACAGGTAGGGCCTACGAGCAGTACTTC. The V and J genes are TRBV7-9 and TRBJ2-7, with D perhaps TRBD1 (6 bases). There are 17 residues in the CDR3. V lost 0 bases to trimming and J lost 2 bases, with 17 bases between them. Germline CDR1 reads SEHNR; CDR2 reads FQNEAQ (reference sequence).

The rearrangement uses TRBV28 and TRBJ2-7; 8 positions match TRBD1. J was trimmed by 0 bases and V by 5 bases; bases with no gene match: 6. The CDR3 length is 15 residues. Per germline, CDR1 MDHEN and CDR2 SYDVKM. CDR3 protein: CASSVRTGSSYEQYF. The DNA of the CDR3 is TGTGCCAGCAGTGTAAGGACAGGGAGCTCCTACGAGCAGTACTTC.

The chain is built from TRBV5-8 and TRBJ1-4; D unresolved. Germline loops: CDR1 SGHTS, CDR2 YDEGEE. This CDR3 is built from 15 residues. Trimming stripped 1 base from V and 0 bases from J, with 7 bases between. The DNA for the CDR3 is TGTGCCAGCAGCTTGTCGCCCGCAACTAATGAAAAACTGTTTTTT. Its translation is CASSLSPATNEKLFF.

V gene TRBV2 combines with J gene TRBJ1-5; D remains unclear. This CDR3 is built from 14 residues. CDR1 and CDR2 from the germline V gene are SNHLY and FYNNEI. The germline V and J ends were trimmed by 7 bases and 9 bases, with 19 bases remaining between them. CDR3 sequence (DNA): TGTGCCAGCACCGAGGAGGATTATCTGGGGCCCCAGCATTTT. Its translation: CASTEEDYLGPQHF.

This chain connects TRBV27 to TRBJ2-7; the match to TRBD2 covers 10 bases. Germline CDR1 is MNHEY and CDR2 is SMNVEV (reference sequence). V lost 4 bases and J lost 2; bases outside the gene matches: 5. The CDR3 totals 15 residues. CDR3 nucleotide sequence: TGTGCCAGCAGTTCGCGGACTAGCGGTACCTACGAGCAGTACTTC. It yields the protein CASSSRTSGTYEQYF.

The rearrangement links TRBV5-1 to TRBJ2-2; D gene unclear. Per germline, CDR1 SGHRS and CDR2 YFSETQ. Trimming left V 0 bases short and J 4 bases short, with 4 bases between. The CDR3 totals 13 residues. CDR3 DNA: TGCGCCAGCAGCTTGGCACCCACCGGGGAGCTGTTTTTT. It specifies CASSLAPTGELFF.

The genes are TRBV10-1 and TRBJ1-1; D not certain. Deletions cut 6 bases from V and 0 bases from J, with 8 bases between. Germline loops: CDR1 WNHNN, CDR2 SYGVQD (reference sequence). CDR3 size: 13 residues. The CDR3: CASSAQLNTEAFF. In DNA form, the CDR3 reads TGCGCCAGCAGCGCACAGTTGAACACTGAAGCTTTCTTT.

The gene calls are TRBV7-9 and TRBJ2-7, with 8 bases that match TRBD1. Germline trimming cut 3 bases from V and 1 base from J; bases unmatched to any gene: 11. This CDR3 has 17 amino acids. Germline loops: CDR1 SEHNR, CDR2 FQNEAQ (reference sequence). The CDR3 bases are TGTGCCAGCAGCTTGTATTTCGGACAGGGTGTGTCCTACGAGCAGTACTTC. Its translation: CASSLYFGQGVSYEQYF.

Comment on this clone: Other DNA sequences of this sample code for an identical CDR3. The V gene is TRBV7-3, the J gene TRBJ1-1; D might be TRBD1 (5 bases). V was trimmed by 6 bases and J by 3 bases, leaving 11 bases between them. Germline assignment: CDR1 SGHTA and CDR2 FQGTGA. The CDR3 extends over 13 amino acids. The CDR3 reads CASSPQGDTEAFF. CDR3 nucleotides: TGTGCCAGCAGTCCTCAGGGAGACACTGAAGCTTTCTTT.

The chain links TRBV6-4 to TRBJ1-1; D is uncertain. Germline V gene lookup returns CDR1 MRHNA and CDR2 SNTAGT. CDR3 size: 14 residues. V was trimmed by 5 bases and J by 4 bases, leaving 14 bases between them. The CDR3 nucleotides read TGTGCCAGCAGTTCCGACGGGTCGGGCACTGAAGCTTTCTTT. Residues: CASSSDGSGTEAFF.

Comment on this clone: This sample also contains other DNA sequences that code for the same CDR3. The genes are TRBV18 and TRBJ2-3, with no clear D. Germline CDR1 is KGHSH and CDR2 is LQKENI. V lost 0 bases to trimming and J lost 0 bases, with 7 bases between them. This CDR3 is 15 amino acids long. CDR3 coding DNA: TGTGCCAGCTCACCACCGTCGCGGAGCACAGATACGCAGTATTTT. It codes for CASSPPSRSTDTQYF.

This sequence joins TRBV10-3 and TRBJ2-3; 8 bases align to TRBD2. CDR1 ENHRY and CDR2 SYGVKD come from the germline V gene. V lost 3 bases, J lost 6 bases, and 8 bases stayed unmatched. The length of the CDR3 is 15 residues. CDR3 region: CAISDGTRDGDTQYF. The CDR3 nucleotides read TGTGCCATCAGTGATGGGACTAGAGACGGCGATACGCAGTATTTT.

The chain employs TRBV4-1 and TRBJ2-7; D is unresolved. There are 14 residues in the CDR3. The V and J ends lost 1 base and 2 bases respectively, with 9 bases between them. CDR1 and CDR2 (germline): MGHRA, YSYEKL. The CDR3 DNA reads TGCGCCAGCAGCCAAGCCCCCGGAACCTACGAGCAGTACTTC. It is translated as CASSQAPGTYEQYF.

The chain has TRBV9 and TRBJ2-1, with 7 bases fitting TRBD2. Germline CDR1 reads SGDLS; CDR2 reads YYNGEE. V lost 4 bases, J lost 5 bases, and 15 bases stayed unmatched. This CDR3 comprises 17 residues. The CDR3 sequence is CASSMSSGTNYNNEQFF. As DNA, the CDR3 is TGTGCCAGCAGCATGAGCTCCGGGACTAACTACAACAATGAGCAGTTCTTC.

The chain uses TRBV9 and TRBJ1-2; 8 bases agree with TRBD1. The CDR3 covers 15 residues. Germline loops: CDR1 SGDLS, CDR2 YYNGEE. Losses at the gene ends were 3 bases for V and 7 bases for J; bases not matched to a gene: 11. The DNA for the CDR3 is TGTGCCAGCAGCGCCCGGACAGGGTCGGGGAGTGGCTACACCTTC. Protein sequence: CASSARTGSGSGYTF.